Here is one TCR beta chain with its context. The antigen is not known. This same CDR3 is encoded by further DNA sequences in the sample. This sample was included in a study of T cell responses to AZD1222 COVID-19 vaccine. General observations from the study: In a largely white British group with more females than males, clonal diversity was possibly underestimated.

TCRdb keeps only in-frame clones here, not all; method: immunoSEQ multiplex PCR. The profile shows roughly 140,000 clones, approximately 90% of them singletons. Sequenced material: peripheral blood, taken on day 0 of AZD1222 vaccination. The sequence was obtained from an adult in good health.

CDR3 region: CASSLVYNEQFF. Here the CDR3 DNA reads TGTGCCAGCAGTTTAGTGTACAATGAGCAGTTCTTC. The chain carries TRBV12-3 or TRBV12-4 and TRBJ2-1, with D unclear. The V gene lost 1 base and the J gene lost 4 bases, with 2 bases spanning the gap. The length of the CDR3 is 12 residues.